These 23 T cell receptor beta chains were sequenced from one sample in a study of blood T cell repertoires in COVID-19. Method: immunoSEQ multiplex PCR; TCRdb's copy keeps in-frame clones and lacks some. The profile shows about 59,000 clones, less than 75% of them singletons. The sequenced sample was peripheral blood. The receptors stem from a woman between 65 and 79 years old with acute or convalescent COVID-19.

CDR3 in DNA: TGTGCCAGTACCCCCACTAGCGGGGTGCAGTACGAGCAGTACTTC. Residues: CASTPTSGVQYEQYF. The chain has TRBV19 and TRBJ2-7; 10 bases map to TRBD2. The CDR3 runs to 15 residues. The J segment lost 4 bases and the V segment lost 7 bases, leaving 10 bases of the junction unmatched. Germline loops: CDR1 LNHDA, CDR2 SQIVND (reference sequence).

The rearrangement uses TRBV27 and TRBJ1-6, with 7 bases matching TRBD1. The J segment lost 11 bases and the V segment lost 4 bases, leaving 14 bases of the junction unmatched. Germline V CDR1 and CDR2: MNHEY, SMNVEV (reference sequence). The CDR3 loop spans 16 amino acids. This CDR3 is CASSSTGSSLGTPLHF. The CDR3 coding sequence is TGTGCCAGCAGTTCGACAGGGTCCTCGTTAGGGACACCCCTCCACTTT.

The chain uses TRBV7-2 and TRBJ1-2, with 9 bases lining up with TRBD1. There are 14 residues in the CDR3. The germline gives CDR1 SGHTA, CDR2 FQGNSA. The V and J ends lost 8 bases and 4 bases, in that order; junction bases with no gene match: 8. Here the CDR3 DNA reads TGTGCCAGCGGACAGACAGGGGGGAGCTATGGCTACACCTTC. The encoded protein is CASGQTGGSYGYTF.

This clone appeared once. V and J are TRBV3-1 (or the pseudogene TRBV3-2) and TRBJ2-1; 11 nucleotides agree with TRBD2. CDR1 and CDR2 from the germline V gene are LGHDT and YNNKEL (reference sequence). The CDR3 contains 17 residues. Germline trimming cut 1 base from V and 4 bases from J; bases unmatched to any gene: 6. The CDR3 spells CASSQGGTSGGYNEQFF. CDR3 DNA: TGTGCCAGCAGCCAAGGCGGAACTAGCGGGGGATACAATGAGCAGTTCTTC.

V is TRBV2 and J is TRBJ2-6; a possible D gene is TRBD2 (5 bases). The CDR3 spans 14 residues. CDR1 SNHLY and CDR2 FYNNEI come from the germline V gene. V was cut by 7 bases and J by 0 bases, with 7 bases left in between. The CDR3 spells CASTRGSGANVLTF. DNA of the CDR3: TGTGCCAGCACCCGGGGCTCTGGGGCCAACGTCCTGACTTTC. The full variable domain, its missing parts supplied by reference TRBV2 and TRBJ2-6, is EPEVTQTPSHQVTQMGQEVILRCVPISNHLYFYWYRQILGQKVEFLVSFYNNEISEKSEIFDDQFSVERPDGSNFTLKIRSTKLEDSAMYFCASTRGSGANVLTFGAGSRLTVL.

The chain uses TRBV5-1 and TRBJ2-2; 12 positions match TRBD1. The CDR3 loop spans 16 amino acids. Germline V CDR1 and CDR2: SGHRS, YFSETQ. V dropped 4 bases and J dropped 4; count of bases not matched to a gene: 5. The CDR3 protein is CASSPGTGGPTGELFF. The CDR3 DNA reads TGCGCCAGCAGCCCCGGGACAGGGGGCCCCACCGGGGAGCTGTTTTTT.

The chain joins TRBV20-1 to TRBJ2-7; D uncertain. This CDR3 spans 11 amino acids. V lost 6 bases and J 6 bases, leaving 12 bases between the germline ends. Germline CDR1 DFQATT, CDR2 SNEGSKA (reference sequence). CDR3 amino acids: CSAPLYGEQYV. The CDR3 DNA reads as TGCAGTGCCCCCCTCTACGGCGAGCAGTACGTC.

The rearrangement joins TRBV27 to TRBJ1-1; possibly TRBD1 for D (5 bases). Looked up from germline, CDR1 is MNHEY and CDR2 is SMNVEV (reference sequence). The CDR3 consists of 13 residues. Trimming removed 7 bases at V and 6 bases at J, with 15 bases between. The CDR3 region is CASTPREGAEAFF. The CDR3 DNA follows: TGTGCCAGCACCCCTAGGGAAGGGGCTGAAGCTTTCTTT.

The chain carries TRBV6-5 and TRBJ1-1, with D perhaps TRBD1 (5 bases). The CDR3 contains 14 residues. Between the trimmed V and J ends, which lost 6 bases and 4 bases, there was a span of 15 bases. Germline assignment: CDR1 MNHEY and CDR2 SVGAGI. CDR3 loop: CASRPGGYGTEAFF. The CDR3 DNA reads as TGTGCCAGCAGACCCGGGGGTTACGGCACTGAAGCTTTCTTT.

The chain carries TRBV12-5 and TRBJ1-1, with D possibly TRBD1 on 6 matching bases. Trimming pared 2 bases from V and 1 base from J, leaving 11 bases between. This CDR3 spans 15 amino acids. Germline assignment: CDR1 LGHNT and CDR2 FRNRAP. CDR3 loop: CASGLLLGGNTEAFF. CDR3 DNA sequence: TGTGCTAGTGGTTTGTTGTTAGGGGGGAACACTGAAGCTTTCTTT.

The CDR3 DNA is TGTGCCAGCAGCCAAGAGGGGCGAGTAGTATCGCAGTATTTT. It encodes CASSQEGRVVSQYF. The chain links TRBV4-2 to TRBJ2-3; possibly TRBD1 for D (5 bases). The CDR3 has 14 residues. Trimming removed 0 bases from V and 10 bases from J, with 14 bases in between. The V gene's germline CDR1 is LGHNA and CDR2 YNFKEQ.

With regard to this clone: A much bigger clone sits one base away, suggesting this may be a read error. The gene calls are TRBV7-9 and TRBJ1-2, with unresolved D. The CDR3 is 13 amino acids. Trimming stripped 5 bases from V and 2 bases from J, with 9 bases between. Germline V gene data show CDR1 as SEHNR and CDR2 as FQNEAQ (reference sequence). The CDR3 protein is CASSRTGNYGYTF. Here the CDR3 DNA reads TGTGCCAGCAGCCGGACGGGGAACTATGGCTACACCTTC.

V is TRBV5-1 and J is TRBJ1-2, with 7 bases fitting TRBD1. Unmatched junction bases numbered 4, after V lost 5 bases and J lost 0 bases. Germline V CDR1 and CDR2: SGHRS, YFSETQ. The length of the CDR3 is 14 residues. For the CDR3, the DNA is TGCGCCAGCAGGGGGACAGACTCTAACTATGGCTACACCTTC. Translation: CASRGTDSNYGYTF.

V and J are TRBV9 and TRBJ1-3, with 7 bases that match TRBD1. The CDR3 is made up of 18 amino acids. V gave up 4 bases and J gave up 0 bases; unmatched junction bases: 13. Germline loops: CDR1 SGDLS, CDR2 YYNGEE. The CDR3 reads CASSLEGQPYSSGNTIYF. DNA for the CDR3: TGTGCCAGCAGCCTAGAGGGACAGCCGTACAGCTCTGGAAACACCATATATTTT. The whole variable domain, remainder taken from reference TRBV9 and TRBJ1-3, is DSGVTQTPKHLITATGQRVTLRCSPRSGDLSVYWYQQSLDQGLQFLIQYYNGEERAKGNILERFSAQQFPDLHSELNLSSLELGDSALYFCASSLEGQPYSSGNTIYFGEGSWLTVV.

V and J are TRBV4-1 and TRBJ1-2; 10 positions agree with TRBD1. The CDR3 extends over 17 amino acids. With V trimmed by 1 base and J by 0 bases, 5 bases remained unmatched. CDR1 is MGHRA and CDR2 is YSYEKL in the germline V gene. The CDR3 nucleotides read TGCGCCAGCAGCCAAGGACAGGGGGCCCTCCCTAACTATGGCTACACCTTC. Encoded protein: CASSQGQGALPNYGYTF.

The chain combines TRBV14 with TRBJ2-5, with 7 bases fitting TRBD1. Germline CDR1 reads SGHDN; CDR2 reads FVKESK. CDR3 length: 15 amino acids. Trimming took 6 bases from V and 2 from J; bases not matched to a gene: 9. The CDR3 here is CASSYRDSAQETQYF. The CDR3 DNA is TGTGCCAGCAGTTACCGGGACAGCGCTCAAGAGACCCAGTACTTC.

The chain combines TRBV4-1 with TRBJ1-2, with TRBD1 matching 8 bases. Trimming removed 4 bases from V and 4 bases from J; junction bases left unmatched: 5. Germline loops: CDR1 MGHRA, CDR2 YSYEKL. The CDR3 covers 14 residues. The CDR3 DNA sequence: TGCGCCAGCAGCCCAGGACAGGGCGGCTATGGCTACACCTTC. It encodes CASSPGQGGYGYTF.

The J gene is TRBJ2-2, the V gene TRBV7-6; the D gene is possibly TRBD1 (6 bases). V was shortened by 6 bases and J by 6 bases, with 14 bases between the two germline ends. Germline CDR1 SGHVS, CDR2 FNYEAQ. The CDR3 is 14 amino acids. CDR3 DNA sequence: TGTGCCAGCAGTATTACAGGGTCGGCCGGGGAGCTGTTTTTT. Protein product: CASSITGSAGELFF.

The CDR3 DNA reads TGTGCCAGCGCGCACAATGAGCAGTTCTTC. Translating gives CASAHNEQFF. The rearrangement joins TRBV12-3 or TRBV12-4 to TRBJ2-1; unclear D gene. The CDR3 has 10 residues. V was shortened by 8 bases and J by 5 bases, with 4 bases between the two germline ends.

The J gene is TRBJ1-2, the V gene TRBV10-3; D is perhaps TRBD1 (5 bases). Trimming took off 2 bases at V and 8 bases at J, with 18 bases between the two ends. The CDR3 spans 15 residues. In germline, CDR1 is ENHRY, CDR2 SYGVKD. The CDR3 loop is CAISEAKSGGDGYTF. CDR3 in DNA: TGTGCCATCAGTGAGGCGAAATCTGGGGGGGACGGCTACACCTTC.

This chain uses TRBV12-3 or TRBV12-4 with TRBJ1-2, with a possible D match to TRBD1 (6 bases). The CDR3 sequence is 13 residues long. Trimming left V 5 bases short and J 5 bases short, with 12 bases between. DNA of the CDR3: TGTGCCAGCAGTCCGGGACAAGGTTATGGCTACACCTTC. This translates into CASSPGQGYGYTF.

The chain uses TRBV2 and TRBJ1-4; no clear D gene. CDR1 is SNHLY, CDR2 FYNNEI, per germline. Trimming shortened V by 4 bases and J by 3 bases, and 12 bases separated the two germline ends. This CDR3 contains 15 residues. DNA for the CDR3: TGTGCCAGCAGTGTCAGGCCCGGGGCTAATGAAAAACTGTTTTTT. It specifies CASSVRPGANEKLFF.

The V gene is TRBV10-3, the J gene TRBJ2-3; 7 bases are shared with TRBD1. The CDR3 runs to 14 residues. J lost 7 bases, V lost 0 bases, and 4 bases had no gene match. Germline values: CDR1 ENHRY, CDR2 SYGVKD. The CDR3 sequence: CAISESTGTNTQYF. CDR3 bases: TGTGCCATCAGTGAGTCGACAGGGACCAATACGCAGTATTTT.